This T cell receptor beta chain derives from a study of blood T cell repertoires in COVID-19. Overall study: The United States, Italy and Spain supplied acute and convalescent COVID-19 samples. PBMCs, B-cell-depleted T cells, or T cells were the source of the cDNA or gDNA that made up the material.

TCRdb keeps only in-frame clones here, not all; method: immunoSEQ multiplex PCR. The sample contains a few hundred thousand clones, less than 95% of which appear only once. Germline CDR1 MGHRA, CDR2 YSYEKL. The length of the CDR3 is 13 residues. V lost 4 bases and J 4 bases, leaving 10 bases between the germline ends. Sequenced material: PBMCs or T cells enriched from blood (not recorded which). The sequence was obtained from a young man who had recovered from COVID-19. The chain joins TRBV4-1 to TRBJ2-5; D ambiguous. CDR3 loop: CASSPLIGETQYF. Written as DNA, the CDR3 is TGCGCCAGCAGCCCTCTTATCGGAGAGACCCAGTACTTC.